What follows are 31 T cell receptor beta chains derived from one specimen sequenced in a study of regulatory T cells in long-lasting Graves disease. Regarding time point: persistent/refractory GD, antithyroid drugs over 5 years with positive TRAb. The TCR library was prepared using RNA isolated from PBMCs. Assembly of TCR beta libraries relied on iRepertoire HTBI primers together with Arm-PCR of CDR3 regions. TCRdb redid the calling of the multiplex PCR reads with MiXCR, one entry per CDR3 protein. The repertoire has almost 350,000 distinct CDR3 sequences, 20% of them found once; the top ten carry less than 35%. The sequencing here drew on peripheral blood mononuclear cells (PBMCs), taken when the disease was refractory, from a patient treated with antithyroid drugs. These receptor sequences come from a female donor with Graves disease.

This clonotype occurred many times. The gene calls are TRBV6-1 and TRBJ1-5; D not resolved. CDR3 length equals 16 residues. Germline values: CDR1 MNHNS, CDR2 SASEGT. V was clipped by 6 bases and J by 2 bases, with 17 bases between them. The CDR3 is CASRPLGGFRNQPQHF. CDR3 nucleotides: TGTGCCAGCAGACCCCTAGGTGGGTTTCGCAATCAGCCCCAGCATTTT.

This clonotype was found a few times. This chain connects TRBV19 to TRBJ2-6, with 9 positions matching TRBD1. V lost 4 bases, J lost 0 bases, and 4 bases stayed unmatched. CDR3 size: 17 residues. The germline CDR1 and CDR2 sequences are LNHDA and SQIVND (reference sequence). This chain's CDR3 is CASSTGTGISGANVLTF. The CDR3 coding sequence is TGTGCCAGTAGTACAGGGACAGGGATCTCTGGGGCCAACGTCCTGACTTTC.

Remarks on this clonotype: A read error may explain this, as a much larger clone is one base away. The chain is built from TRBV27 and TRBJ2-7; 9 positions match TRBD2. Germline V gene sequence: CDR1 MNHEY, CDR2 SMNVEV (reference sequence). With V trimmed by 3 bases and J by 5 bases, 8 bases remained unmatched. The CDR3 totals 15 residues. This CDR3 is CASSFYSGGTHEQYF. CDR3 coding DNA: TGTGCCAGCAGTTTCTATAGCGGGGGAACCCACGAGCAGTACTTC.

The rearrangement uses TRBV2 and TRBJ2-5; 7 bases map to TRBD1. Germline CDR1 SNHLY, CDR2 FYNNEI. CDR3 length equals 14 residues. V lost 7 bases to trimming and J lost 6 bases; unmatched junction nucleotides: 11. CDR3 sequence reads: CASNDREIEKTQYF. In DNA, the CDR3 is TGTGCCAGCAACGACAGGGAGATCGAAAAGACCCAGTACTTC.

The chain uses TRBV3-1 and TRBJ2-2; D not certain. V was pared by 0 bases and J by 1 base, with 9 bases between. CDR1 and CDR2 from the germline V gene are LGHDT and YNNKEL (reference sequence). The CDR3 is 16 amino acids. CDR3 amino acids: CASSQEGRENTGELFF. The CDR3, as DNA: TGTGCCAGCAGCCAAGAAGGAAGGGAGAACACCGGGGAGCTGTTTTTT.

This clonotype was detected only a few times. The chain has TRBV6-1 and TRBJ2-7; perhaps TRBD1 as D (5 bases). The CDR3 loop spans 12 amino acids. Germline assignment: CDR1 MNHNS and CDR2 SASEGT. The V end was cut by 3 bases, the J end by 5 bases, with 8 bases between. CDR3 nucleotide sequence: TGTGCCAGCAGTGACAGGGCCCACGAGCAGTACTTC. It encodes CASSDRAHEQYF.

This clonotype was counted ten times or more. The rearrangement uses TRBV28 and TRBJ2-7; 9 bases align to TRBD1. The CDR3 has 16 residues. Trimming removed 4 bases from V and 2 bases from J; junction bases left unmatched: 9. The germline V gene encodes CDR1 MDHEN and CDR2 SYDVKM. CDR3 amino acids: CASSSPDRGRTYEQYF. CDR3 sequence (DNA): TGTGCCAGCAGTTCCCCGGACAGGGGAAGAACCTACGAGCAGTACTTC.

The CDR3 sequence is CASSRAGRRETQYF. In DNA form, the CDR3 reads TGTGCCAGCAGCCGCGCCGGGCGGCGAGAGACCCAGTACTTC. The chain joins TRBV13 to TRBJ2-5; D gene uncertain. Germline CDR1 PRHDT, CDR2 FYEKMQ (reference sequence). The CDR3 extends over 14 amino acids. V was pared by 5 bases and J by 4 bases, with 14 bases between. Drawing the rest from reference TRBV13 and TRBJ2-5, the complete variable domain is AAGVIQSPRHLIKEKRETATLKCYPIPRHDTVYWYQQGPGQDPQFLISFYEKMQSDKGSIPDRFSAQQFSDYHSELNMSSLELGDSALYFCASSRAGRRETQYFGPGTRLLVL.

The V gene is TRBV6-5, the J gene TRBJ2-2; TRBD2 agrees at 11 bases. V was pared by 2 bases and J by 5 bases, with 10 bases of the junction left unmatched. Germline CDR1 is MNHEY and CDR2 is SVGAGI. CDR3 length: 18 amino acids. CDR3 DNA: TGTGCCAGCAGTTACATGATCATCGCTAGCGGGAGGACCGGGGAGCTGTTTTTT. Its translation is CASSYMIIASGRTGELFF.

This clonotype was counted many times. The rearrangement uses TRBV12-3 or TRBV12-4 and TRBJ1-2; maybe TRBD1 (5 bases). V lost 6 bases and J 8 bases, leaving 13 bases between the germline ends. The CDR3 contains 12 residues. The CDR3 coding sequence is TGTGCCAGCAGGGGGGTGGAAGACGGCTACACCTTC. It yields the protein CASRGVEDGYTF.

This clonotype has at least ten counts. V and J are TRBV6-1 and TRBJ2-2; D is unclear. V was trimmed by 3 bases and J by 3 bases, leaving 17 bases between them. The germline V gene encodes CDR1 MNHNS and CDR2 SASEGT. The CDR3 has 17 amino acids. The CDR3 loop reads CASSDYIMIVYTGELFF. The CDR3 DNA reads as TGTGCCAGCAGTGATTATATTATGATAGTTTACACCGGGGAGCTGTTTTTT.

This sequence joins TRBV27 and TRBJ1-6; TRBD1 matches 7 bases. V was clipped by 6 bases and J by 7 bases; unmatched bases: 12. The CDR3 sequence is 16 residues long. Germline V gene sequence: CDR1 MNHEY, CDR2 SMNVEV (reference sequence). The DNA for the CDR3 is TGTGCCAGCAGCCAAACCTGGGACAGTCAAAATTCACCCCTCCACTTT. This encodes CASSQTWDSQNSPLHF.

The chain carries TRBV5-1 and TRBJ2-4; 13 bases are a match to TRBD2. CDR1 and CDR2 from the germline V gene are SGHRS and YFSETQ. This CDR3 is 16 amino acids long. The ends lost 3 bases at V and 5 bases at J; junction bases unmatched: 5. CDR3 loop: CASSSTSGRAENIQYF. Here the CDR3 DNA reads TGCGCCAGCAGCTCTACTAGCGGGAGGGCCGAAAACATTCAGTACTTC.

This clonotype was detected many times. The CDR3: CAISESRGMNTEAFF. Here the CDR3 DNA reads TGTGCCATCAGTGAGTCAAGGGGCATGAACACTGAAGCTTTCTTT. The V gene is TRBV10-3, the J gene TRBJ1-1; tentatively, D is TRBD1 (5 bases). The V and J ends lost 0 bases and 0 bases respectively, with 8 bases between them. CDR3 size: 15 residues. Germline V CDR1 and CDR2: ENHRY, SYGVKD.

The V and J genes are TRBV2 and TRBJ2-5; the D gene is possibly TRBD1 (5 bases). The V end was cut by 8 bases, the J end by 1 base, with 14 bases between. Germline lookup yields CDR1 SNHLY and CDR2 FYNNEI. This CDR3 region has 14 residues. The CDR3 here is CASAFRTLQETQYF. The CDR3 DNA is TGTGCCAGCGCATTCAGGACACTCCAAGAGACCCAGTACTTC.

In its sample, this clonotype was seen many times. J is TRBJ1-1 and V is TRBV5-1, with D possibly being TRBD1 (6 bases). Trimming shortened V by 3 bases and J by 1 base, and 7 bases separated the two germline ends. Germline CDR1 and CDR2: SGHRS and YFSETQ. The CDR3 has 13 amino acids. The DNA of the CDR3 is TGCGCCAGCAGCTGGGACAAGAACACTGAAGCTTTCTTT. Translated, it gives CASSWDKNTEAFF. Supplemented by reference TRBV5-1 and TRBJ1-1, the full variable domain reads KAGVTQTPRYLIKTRGQQVTLSCSPISGHRSVSWYQQTPGQGLQFLFEYFSETQRNKGNFPGRFSGRQFSNSRSEMNVSTLELGDSALYLCASSWDKNTEAFFGQGTRLTVV.

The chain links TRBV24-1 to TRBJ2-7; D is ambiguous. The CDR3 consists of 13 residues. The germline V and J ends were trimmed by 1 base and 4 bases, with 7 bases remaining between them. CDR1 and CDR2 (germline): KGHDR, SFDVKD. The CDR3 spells CATSDFRQYEQYF. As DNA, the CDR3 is TGTGCCACCAGTGATTTCCGGCAGTACGAGCAGTACTTC.

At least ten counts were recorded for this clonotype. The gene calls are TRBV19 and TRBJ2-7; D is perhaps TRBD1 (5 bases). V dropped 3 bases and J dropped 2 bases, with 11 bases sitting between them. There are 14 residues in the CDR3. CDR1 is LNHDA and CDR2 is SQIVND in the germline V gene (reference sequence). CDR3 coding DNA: TGTGCCAGTAGTATTACGCAGGGCCCCTACGAGCAGTACTTC. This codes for CASSITQGPYEQYF.

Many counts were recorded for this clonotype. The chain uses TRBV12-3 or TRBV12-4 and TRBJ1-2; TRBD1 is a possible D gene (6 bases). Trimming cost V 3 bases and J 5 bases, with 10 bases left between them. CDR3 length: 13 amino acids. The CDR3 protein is CASSFSRGYGYTF. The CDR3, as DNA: TGTGCCAGCAGTTTCTCCAGGGGATATGGCTACACCTTC.

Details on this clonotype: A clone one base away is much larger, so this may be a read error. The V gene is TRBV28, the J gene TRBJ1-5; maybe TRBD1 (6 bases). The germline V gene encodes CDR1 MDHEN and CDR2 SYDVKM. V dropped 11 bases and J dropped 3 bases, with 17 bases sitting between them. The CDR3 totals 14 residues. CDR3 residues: CAFGGKWDNQPQHF. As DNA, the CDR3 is TGTGCCTTCGGGGGCAAGTGGGACAATCAGCCCCAGCATTTT. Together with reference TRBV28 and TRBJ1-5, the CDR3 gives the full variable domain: DVKVTQSSRYLVKRTGEKVFLECVQDMDHENMFWYRQDPGLGLRLIYFSYDVKMKEKGDIPEGYSVSREKKERFSLILESASTNQTSMYLCAFGGKWDNQPQHFGDGTRLSIL.

DNA of the CDR3: TGTGCCAGCAGCCAAGATTCGTCAAGGAATCTTAGCTATGGCTACACCTTC. Amino acid sequence: CASSQDSSRNLSYGYTF. V and J are TRBV3-1 and TRBJ1-2, with no clear D. The CDR3 sequence is 17 residues long. CDR1 is LGHDT and CDR2 is YNNKEL in the germline V gene (reference sequence). Trimming shortened V by 0 bases and J by 4 bases, and 18 bases separated the two germline ends.

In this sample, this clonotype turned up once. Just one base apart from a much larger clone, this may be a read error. CDR3 protein: CASSLTPNSSPLHF. Written as DNA, the CDR3 is TGTGCCAGCAGCTTAACACCTAATAGTTCACCCCTCCACTTT. This chain uses TRBV7-3 with TRBJ1-6; D is unclear. V was clipped by 0 bases and J by 9 bases, with 9 bases between them. This CDR3 comprises 14 residues. Germline CDR1 is SGHTA and CDR2 is FQGTGA.

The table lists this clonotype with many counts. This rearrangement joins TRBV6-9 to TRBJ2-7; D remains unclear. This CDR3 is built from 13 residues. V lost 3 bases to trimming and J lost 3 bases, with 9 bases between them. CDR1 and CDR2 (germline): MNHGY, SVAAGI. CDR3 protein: CASSYPDIYEQYF. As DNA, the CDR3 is TGTGCCAGCAGTTACCCCGACATCTACGAGCAGTACTTC.

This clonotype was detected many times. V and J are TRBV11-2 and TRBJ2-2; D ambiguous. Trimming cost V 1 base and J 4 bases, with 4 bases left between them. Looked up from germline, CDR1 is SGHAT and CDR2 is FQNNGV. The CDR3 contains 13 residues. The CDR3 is CASSLGSTGELFF. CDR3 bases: TGTGCCAGCAGCTTAGGGAGCACCGGGGAGCTGTTTTTT.

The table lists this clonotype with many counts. For the CDR3, the DNA is TGTGCCAGCAGCCCCGGTCCCTCTGGGCAGTACTTC. It encodes CASSPGPSGQYF. J is TRBJ2-7 and V is TRBV7-2; no definite D call. Germline V gene data show CDR1 as SGHTA and CDR2 as FQGNSA. V was cut by 5 bases and J by 9 bases, with 14 bases left in between. The CDR3 is made up of 12 amino acids.

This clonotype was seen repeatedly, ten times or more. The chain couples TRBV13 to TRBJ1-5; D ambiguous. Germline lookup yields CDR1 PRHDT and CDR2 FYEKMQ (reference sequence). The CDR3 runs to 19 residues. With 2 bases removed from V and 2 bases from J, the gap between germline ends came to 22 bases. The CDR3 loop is CASSLWVPGVAVGNQPQHF. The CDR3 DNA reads TGTGCCAGCAGCTTATGGGTTCCGGGCGTTGCGGTCGGCAATCAGCCCCAGCATTTT. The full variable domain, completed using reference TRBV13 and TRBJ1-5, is AAGVIQSPRHLIKEKRETATLKCYPIPRHDTVYWYQQGPGQDPQFLISFYEKMQSDKGSIPDRFSAQQFSDYHSELNMSSLELGDSALYFCASSLWVPGVAVGNQPQHFGDGTRLSIL.

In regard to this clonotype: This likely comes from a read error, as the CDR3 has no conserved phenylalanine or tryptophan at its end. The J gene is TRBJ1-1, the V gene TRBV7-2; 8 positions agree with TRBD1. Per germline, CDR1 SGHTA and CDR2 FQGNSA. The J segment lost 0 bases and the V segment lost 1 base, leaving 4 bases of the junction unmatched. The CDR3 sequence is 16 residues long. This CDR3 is CASSLGTGRVNTEAFL. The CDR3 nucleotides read TGTGCCAGCAGCTTAGGGACAGGGCGGGTGAACACTGAAGCTTTCCTT.

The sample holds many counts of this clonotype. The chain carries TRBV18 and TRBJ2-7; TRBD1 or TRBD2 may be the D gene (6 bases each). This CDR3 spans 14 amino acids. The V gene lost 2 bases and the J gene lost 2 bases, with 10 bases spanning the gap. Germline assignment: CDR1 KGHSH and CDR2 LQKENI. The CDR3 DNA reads TGTGCCAGCTCACCAACTAGGGGGGCCTACGAGCAGTACTTC. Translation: CASSPTRGAYEQYF.

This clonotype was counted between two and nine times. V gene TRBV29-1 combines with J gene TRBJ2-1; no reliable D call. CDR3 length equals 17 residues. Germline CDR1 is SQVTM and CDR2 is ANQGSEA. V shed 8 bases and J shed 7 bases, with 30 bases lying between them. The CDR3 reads CSPVPRRREPGGNEQFF. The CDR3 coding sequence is TGCAGCCCTGTTCCCCGGAGACGCGAACCTGGTGGGAATGAGCAGTTCTTC.

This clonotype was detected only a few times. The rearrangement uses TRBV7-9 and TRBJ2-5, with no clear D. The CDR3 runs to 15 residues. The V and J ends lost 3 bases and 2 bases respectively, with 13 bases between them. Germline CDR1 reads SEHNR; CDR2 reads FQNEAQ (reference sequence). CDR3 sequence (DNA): TGTGCCAGCAGCTTCGGCAGCCTCACACAAGAGACCCAGTACTTC. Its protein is CASSFGSLTQETQYF.

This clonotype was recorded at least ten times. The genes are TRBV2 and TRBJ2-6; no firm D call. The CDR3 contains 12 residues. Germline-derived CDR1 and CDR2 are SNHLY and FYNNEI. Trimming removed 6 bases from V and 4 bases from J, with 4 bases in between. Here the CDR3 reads CASRAGANVLTF. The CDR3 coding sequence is TGTGCCAGCAGGGCCGGGGCCAACGTCCTGACTTTC.